This TCR beta chain came from a study of cytomegalovirus exposure and HLA in healthy donors. Per the germline V gene, CDR1 is SNHLY and CDR2 is FYNNEI. The CDR3 is 12 amino acids. V was shortened by 0 bases and J by 3 bases, with 3 bases between the two germline ends. PCR primers comprised 60 Vbeta and 13 Jbeta primers. Here immunoSEQ multiplex PCR was the method, and the copy in TCRdb shows in-frame clones only, minus some. The table lists around 150,000 clones, roughly 73% of them singletons. Sequences were obtained from PBMCs. The clonotype was recovered from a man between 18 and 35 years old in good health and CMV-seropositive. The J gene is TRBJ2-7, the V gene TRBV2; D remains unclear. For the CDR3, the DNA is TGTGCCAGCAGTGAAGCCGGCTACGAGCAGTACTTC. Translated: CASSEAGYEQYF.